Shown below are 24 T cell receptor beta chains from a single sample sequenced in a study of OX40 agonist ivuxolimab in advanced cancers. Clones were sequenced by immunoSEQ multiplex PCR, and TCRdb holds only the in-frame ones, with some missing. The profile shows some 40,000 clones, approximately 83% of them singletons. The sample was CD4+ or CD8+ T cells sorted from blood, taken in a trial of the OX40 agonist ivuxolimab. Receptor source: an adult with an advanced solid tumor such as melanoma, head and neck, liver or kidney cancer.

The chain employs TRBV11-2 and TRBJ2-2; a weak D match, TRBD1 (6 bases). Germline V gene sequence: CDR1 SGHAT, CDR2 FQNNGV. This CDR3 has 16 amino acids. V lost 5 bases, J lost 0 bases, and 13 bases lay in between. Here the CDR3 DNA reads TGTGCCAGCAGCCGAGGACAGTTCGCGAACACCGGGGAGCTGTTTTTT. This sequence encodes CASSRGQFANTGELFF.

The CDR3 coding sequence is TGTGCCAGCAGCGTGGGCTACGATCAGCCCCAGCATTTT. Protein sequence: CASSVGYDQPQHF. V and J are TRBV7-8 and TRBJ1-5, with no clear D. The CDR3 sequence is 13 residues long. V was clipped by 5 bases and J by 5 bases, with 10 bases between them. Germline lookup yields CDR1 SGHVS and CDR2 FQNEAQ.

The CDR3 nucleotides read TGCGCCAGCAGCTCCGGGGGGGGCGAGACCCAGTACTTC. Translated, it gives CASSSGGGETQYF. The genes are TRBV5-1 and TRBJ2-5; TRBD2 matches 8 bases. The CDR3 extends over 13 amino acids. Germline values: CDR1 SGHRS, CDR2 YFSETQ. Trimming at V came to 3 bases and at J to 5 bases, leaving 3 bases not matched to a gene.

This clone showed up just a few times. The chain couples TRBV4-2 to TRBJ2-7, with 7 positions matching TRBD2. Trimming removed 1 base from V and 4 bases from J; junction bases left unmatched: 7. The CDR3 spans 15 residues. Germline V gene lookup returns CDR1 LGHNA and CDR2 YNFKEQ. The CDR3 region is CASSQVPGGSYEQYF. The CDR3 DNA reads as TGTGCCAGCAGCCAAGTCCCGGGCGGGAGTTACGAGCAGTACTTC.

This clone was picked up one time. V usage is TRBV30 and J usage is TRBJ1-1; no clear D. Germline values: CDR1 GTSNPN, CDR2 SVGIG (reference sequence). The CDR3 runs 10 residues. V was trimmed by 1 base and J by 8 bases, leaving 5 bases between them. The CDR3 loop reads CAWSETEAFF. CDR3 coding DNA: TGTGCCTGGAGTGAGACAGAAGCTTTCTTT.

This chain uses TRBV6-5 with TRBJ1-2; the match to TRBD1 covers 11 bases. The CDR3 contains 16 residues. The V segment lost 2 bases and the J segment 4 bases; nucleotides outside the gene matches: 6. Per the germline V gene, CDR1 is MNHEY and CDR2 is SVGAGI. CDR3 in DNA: TGTGCCAGCAGTTACAGCCGGACAGGGGGCGGCTATGGCTACACCTTC. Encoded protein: CASSYSRTGGGYGYTF.

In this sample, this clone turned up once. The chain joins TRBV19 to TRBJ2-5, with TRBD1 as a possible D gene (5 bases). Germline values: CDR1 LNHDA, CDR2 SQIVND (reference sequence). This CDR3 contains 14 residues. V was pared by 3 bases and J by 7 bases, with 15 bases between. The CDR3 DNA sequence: TGTGCCAGTAGTATTCTGGCAGGGATAGGGACCCAGTACTTC. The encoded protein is CASSILAGIGTQYF.

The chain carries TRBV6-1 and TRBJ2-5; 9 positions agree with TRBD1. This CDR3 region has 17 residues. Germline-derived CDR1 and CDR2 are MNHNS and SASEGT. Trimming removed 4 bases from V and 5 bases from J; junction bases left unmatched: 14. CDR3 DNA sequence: TGTGCCAGCAGTGTATTCCGGGACAGGGTTGTCGGCGAGACCCAGTACTTC. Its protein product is CASSVFRDRVVGETQYF.

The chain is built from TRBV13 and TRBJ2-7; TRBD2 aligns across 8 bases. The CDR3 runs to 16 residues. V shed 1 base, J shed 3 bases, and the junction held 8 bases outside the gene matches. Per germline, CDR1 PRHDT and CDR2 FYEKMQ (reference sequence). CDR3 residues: CASSLARGGLSYEQYF. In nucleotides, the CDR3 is TGTGCCAGCAGCTTAGCCCGGGGGGGCCTGAGCTACGAGCAGTACTTC.

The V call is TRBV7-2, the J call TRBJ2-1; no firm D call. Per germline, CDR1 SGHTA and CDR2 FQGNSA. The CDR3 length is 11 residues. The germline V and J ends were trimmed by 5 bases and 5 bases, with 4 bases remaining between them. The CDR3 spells CASSANNEQFF. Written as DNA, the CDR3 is TGTGCCAGCAGCGCGAACAATGAGCAGTTCTTC.

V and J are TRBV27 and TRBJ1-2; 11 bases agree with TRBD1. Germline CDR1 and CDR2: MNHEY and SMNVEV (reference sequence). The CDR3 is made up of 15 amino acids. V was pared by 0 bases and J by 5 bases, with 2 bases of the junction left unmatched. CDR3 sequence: CASSLSGTGGYGYTF. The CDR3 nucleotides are TGTGCCAGCAGTTTATCGGGGACAGGGGGGTATGGCTACACCTTC.

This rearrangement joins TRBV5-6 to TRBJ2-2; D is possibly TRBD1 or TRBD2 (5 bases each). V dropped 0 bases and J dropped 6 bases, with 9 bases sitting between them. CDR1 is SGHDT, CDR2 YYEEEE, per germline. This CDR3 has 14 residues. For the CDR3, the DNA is TGTGCCAGCAGCTTGGCGGGGACCCCCGGGGAGCTGTTTTTT. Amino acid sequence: CASSLAGTPGELFF.

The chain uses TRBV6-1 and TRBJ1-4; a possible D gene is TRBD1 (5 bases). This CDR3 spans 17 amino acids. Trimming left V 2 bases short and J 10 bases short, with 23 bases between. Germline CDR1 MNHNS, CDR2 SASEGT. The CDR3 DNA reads TGTGCCAGCAGTGAAACCCGAATGGGGCCGGTCCGAGGAAAACTGTTTTTT. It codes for CASSETRMGPVRGKLFF.

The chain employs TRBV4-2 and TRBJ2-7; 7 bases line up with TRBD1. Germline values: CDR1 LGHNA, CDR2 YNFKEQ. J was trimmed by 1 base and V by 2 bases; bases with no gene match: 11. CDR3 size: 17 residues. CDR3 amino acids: CASSQISEGQWSYEQYF. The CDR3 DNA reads TGTGCCAGCAGCCAAATCAGCGAGGGACAGTGGTCCTACGAGCAGTACTTC.

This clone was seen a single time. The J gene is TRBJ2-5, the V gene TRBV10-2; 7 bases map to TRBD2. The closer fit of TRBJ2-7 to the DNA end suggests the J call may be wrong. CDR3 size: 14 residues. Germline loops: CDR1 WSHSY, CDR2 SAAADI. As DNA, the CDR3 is TGCGCCAGCAGATCCGGGACTACGTCCTACGAGCAGTACTTC. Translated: CASRSGTTSYEQYF.

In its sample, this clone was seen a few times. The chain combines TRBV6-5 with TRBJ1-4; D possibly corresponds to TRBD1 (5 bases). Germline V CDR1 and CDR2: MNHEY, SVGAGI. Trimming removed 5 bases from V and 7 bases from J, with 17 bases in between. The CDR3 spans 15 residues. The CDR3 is CASSAVTGSSEKLFF. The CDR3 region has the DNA TGTGCCAGCAGTGCTGTAACAGGAAGTAGTGAAAAACTGTTTTTT.

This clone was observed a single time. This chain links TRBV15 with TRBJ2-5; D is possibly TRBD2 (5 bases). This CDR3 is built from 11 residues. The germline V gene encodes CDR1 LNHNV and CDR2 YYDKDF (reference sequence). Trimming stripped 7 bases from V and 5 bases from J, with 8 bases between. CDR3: CATTSRETQYF. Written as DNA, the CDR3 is TGTGCCACCACTAGCCGTGAGACCCAGTACTTC.

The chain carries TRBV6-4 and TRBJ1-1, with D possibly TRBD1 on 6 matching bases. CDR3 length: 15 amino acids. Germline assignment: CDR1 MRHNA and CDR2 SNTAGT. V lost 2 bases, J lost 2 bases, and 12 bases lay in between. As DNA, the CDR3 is TGTGCCAGCAGTGACACAGGGACGGGAAACACTGAAGCTTTCTTT. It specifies CASSDTGTGNTEAFF.

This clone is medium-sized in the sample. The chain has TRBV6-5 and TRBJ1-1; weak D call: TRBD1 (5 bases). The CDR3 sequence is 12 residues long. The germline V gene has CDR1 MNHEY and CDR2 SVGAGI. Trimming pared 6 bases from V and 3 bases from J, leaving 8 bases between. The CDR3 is CASSGGYTEAFF. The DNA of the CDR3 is TGTGCCAGCAGCGGGGGTTACACTGAAGCTTTCTTT.

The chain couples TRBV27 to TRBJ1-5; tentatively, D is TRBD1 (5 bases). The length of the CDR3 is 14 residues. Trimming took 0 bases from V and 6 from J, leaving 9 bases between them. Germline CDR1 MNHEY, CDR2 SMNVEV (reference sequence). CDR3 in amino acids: CASSLSGAGQPQHF. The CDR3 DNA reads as TGTGCCAGCAGTTTATCAGGGGCTGGTCAGCCCCAGCATTTT.

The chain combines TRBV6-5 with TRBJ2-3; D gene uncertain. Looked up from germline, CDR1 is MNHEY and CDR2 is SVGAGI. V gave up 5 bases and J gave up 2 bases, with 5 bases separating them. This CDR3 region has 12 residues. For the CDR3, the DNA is TGTGCCAGCAGTGACATCACAGATACGCAGTATTTT. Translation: CASSDITDTQYF.

The CDR3 region has the DNA TGTGCCAGCAGCCGCCTCCGGGACTACACAGATACGCAGTATTTT. It specifies CASSRLRDYTDTQYF. The rearrangement links TRBV7-2 to TRBJ2-3; 7 nucleotides line up with TRBD2. Germline lookup yields CDR1 SGHTA and CDR2 FQGNSA. The CDR3 totals 15 residues. Trimming took 5 bases from V and 2 from J; bases not matched to a gene: 7.

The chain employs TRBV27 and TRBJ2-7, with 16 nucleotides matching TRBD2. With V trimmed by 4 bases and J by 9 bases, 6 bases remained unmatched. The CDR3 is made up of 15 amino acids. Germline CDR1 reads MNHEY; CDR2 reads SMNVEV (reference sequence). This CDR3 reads CASSSGLAGGPPQYF. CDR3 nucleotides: TGTGCCAGCAGTTCGGGACTAGCGGGAGGGCCGCCGCAGTACTTC.

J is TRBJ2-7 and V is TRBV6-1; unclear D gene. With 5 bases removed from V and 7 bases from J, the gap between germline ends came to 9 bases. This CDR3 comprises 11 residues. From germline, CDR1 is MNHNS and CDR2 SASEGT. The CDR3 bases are TGTGCCAGCAGTTACCTTGGAGAGCAGTACTTC. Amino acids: CASSYLGEQYF.